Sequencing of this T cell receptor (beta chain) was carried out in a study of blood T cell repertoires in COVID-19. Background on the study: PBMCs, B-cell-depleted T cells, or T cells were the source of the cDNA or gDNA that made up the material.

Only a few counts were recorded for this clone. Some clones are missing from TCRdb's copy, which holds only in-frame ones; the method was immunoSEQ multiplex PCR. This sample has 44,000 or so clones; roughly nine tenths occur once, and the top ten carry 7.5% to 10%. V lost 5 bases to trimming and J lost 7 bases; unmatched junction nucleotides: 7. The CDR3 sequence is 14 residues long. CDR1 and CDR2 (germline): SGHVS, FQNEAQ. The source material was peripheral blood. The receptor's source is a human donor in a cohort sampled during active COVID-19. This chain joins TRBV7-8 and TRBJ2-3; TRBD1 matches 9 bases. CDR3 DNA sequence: TGTGCCAGCAGCCTTCAGGACAGGGGACATACGCAGTATTTT. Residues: CASSLQDRGHTQYF.